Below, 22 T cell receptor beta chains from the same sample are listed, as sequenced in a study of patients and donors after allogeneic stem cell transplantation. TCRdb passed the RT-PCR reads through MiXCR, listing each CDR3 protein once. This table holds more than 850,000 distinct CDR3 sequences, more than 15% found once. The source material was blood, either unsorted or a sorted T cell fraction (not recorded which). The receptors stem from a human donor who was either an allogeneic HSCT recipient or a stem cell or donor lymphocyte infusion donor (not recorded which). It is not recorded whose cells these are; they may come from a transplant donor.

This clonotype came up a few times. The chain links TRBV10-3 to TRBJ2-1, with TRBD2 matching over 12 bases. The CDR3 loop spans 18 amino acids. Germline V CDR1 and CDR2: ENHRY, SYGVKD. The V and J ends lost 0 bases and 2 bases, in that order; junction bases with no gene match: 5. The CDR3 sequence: CAISESGLAGNPYNEQFF. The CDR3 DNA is TGTGCCATCAGTGAGTCAGGACTAGCGGGAAACCCCTACAATGAGCAGTTCTTC.

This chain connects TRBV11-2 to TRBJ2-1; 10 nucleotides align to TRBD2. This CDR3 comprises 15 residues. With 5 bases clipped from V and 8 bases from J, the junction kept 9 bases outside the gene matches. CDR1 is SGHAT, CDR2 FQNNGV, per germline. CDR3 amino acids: CASSPRTSGGYEQFF. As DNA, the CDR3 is TGTGCCAGCAGCCCCCGGACTAGCGGCGGTTATGAGCAGTTCTTC.

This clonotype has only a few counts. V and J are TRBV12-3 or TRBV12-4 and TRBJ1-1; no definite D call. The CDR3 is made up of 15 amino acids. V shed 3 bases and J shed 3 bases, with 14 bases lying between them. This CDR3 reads CASSFLPGGDTEAFF. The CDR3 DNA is TGTGCCAGCAGTTTTTTGCCGGGTGGGGACACTGAAGCTTTCTTT.

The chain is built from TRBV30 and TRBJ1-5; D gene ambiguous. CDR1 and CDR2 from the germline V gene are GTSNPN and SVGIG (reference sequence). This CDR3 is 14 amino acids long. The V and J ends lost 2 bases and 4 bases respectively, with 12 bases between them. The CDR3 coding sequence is TGTGCCTGGAGTCTCGGGGTGGGTAATCAGCCCCAGCATTTT. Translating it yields CAWSLGVGNQPQHF.

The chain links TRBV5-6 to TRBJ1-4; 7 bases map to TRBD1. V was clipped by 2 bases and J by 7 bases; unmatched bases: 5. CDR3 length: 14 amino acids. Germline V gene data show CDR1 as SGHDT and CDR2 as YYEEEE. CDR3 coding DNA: TGTGCCAGCAGCTTCGACAGGGTCGGTGAAAAACTGTTTTTT. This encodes CASSFDRVGEKLFF.

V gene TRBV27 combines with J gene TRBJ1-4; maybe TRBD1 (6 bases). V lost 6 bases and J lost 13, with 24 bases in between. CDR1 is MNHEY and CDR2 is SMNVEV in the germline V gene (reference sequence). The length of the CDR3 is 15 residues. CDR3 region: CASSIGATGVGPLFF. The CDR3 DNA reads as TGTGCCAGCAGCATTGGGGCGACAGGCGTTGGACCACTGTTTTTT. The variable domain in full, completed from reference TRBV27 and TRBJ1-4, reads EAQVTQNPRYLITVTGKKLTVTCSQNMNHEYMSWYRQDPGLGLRQIYYSMNVEVTDKGDVPEGYKVSRKEKRNFPLILESPSPNQTSLYFCASSIGATGVGPLFFGSGTQLSVL.

The CDR3 bases are TGTGCCAGCAGCTTCGGACAGGGGGCGAATGGCTACACCTTC. Translated: CASSFGQGANGYTF. The rearrangement joins TRBV5-6 to TRBJ1-2; 11 bases are shared with TRBD1. CDR1 is SGHDT, CDR2 YYEEEE, per germline. Trimming cost V 2 bases and J 6 bases; bases outside gene matches: 3. The CDR3 covers 14 residues.

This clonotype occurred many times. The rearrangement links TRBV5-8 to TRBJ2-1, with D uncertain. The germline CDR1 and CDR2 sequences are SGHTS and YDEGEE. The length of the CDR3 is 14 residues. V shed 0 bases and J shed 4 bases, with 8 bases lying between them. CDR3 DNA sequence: TGTGCCAGCAGCTTGGACCCAGTTTACAATGAGCAGTTCTTC. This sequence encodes CASSLDPVYNEQFF.

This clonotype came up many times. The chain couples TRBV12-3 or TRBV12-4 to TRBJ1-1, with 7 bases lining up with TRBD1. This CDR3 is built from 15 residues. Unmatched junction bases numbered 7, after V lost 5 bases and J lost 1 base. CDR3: CASSPQGQTNTEAFF. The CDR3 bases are TGTGCCAGCAGTCCCCAGGGACAGACGAACACTGAAGCTTTCTTT.

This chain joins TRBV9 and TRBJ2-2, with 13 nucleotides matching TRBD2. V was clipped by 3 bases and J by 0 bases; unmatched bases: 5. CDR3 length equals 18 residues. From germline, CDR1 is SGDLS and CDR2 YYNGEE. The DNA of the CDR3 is TGTGCCAGCAGCGCCCGACTAGCGGGAGGCCCGAACACCGGGGAGCTGTTTTTT. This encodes CASSARLAGGPNTGELFF.

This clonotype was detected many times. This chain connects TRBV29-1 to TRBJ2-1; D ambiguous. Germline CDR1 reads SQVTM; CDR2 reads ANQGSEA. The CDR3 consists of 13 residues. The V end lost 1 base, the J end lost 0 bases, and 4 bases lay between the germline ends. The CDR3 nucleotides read TGCAGCGTTGAAGGCTTCTCCTACAATGAGCAGTTCTTC. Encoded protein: CSVEGFSYNEQFF.

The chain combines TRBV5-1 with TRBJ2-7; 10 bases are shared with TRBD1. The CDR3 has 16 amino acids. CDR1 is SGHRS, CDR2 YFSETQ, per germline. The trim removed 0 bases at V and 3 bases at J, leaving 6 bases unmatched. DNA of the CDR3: TGCGCCAGCAGCTTGGGAGGGACAGGGGCGGACTACGAGCAGTACTTC. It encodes CASSLGGTGADYEQYF. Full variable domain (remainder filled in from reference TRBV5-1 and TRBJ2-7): KAGVTQTPRYLIKTRGQQVTLSCSPISGHRSVSWYQQTPGQGLQFLFEYFSETQRNKGNFPGRFSGRQFSNSRSEMNVSTLELGDSALYLCASSLGGTGADYEQYFGPGTRLTVT.

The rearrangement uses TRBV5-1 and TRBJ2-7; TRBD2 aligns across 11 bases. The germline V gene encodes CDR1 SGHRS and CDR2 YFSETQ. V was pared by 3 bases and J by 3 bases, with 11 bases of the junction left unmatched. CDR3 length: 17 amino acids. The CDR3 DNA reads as TGCGCCAGCAGCTCTCTGGGGTCGGGACTAGCGGACTACGAGCAGTACTTC. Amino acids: CASSSLGSGLADYEQYF.

CDR3 nucleotide sequence: TGCAGCGTTGGTGTCAGAGCCAAAAACATTCAGTACTTC. It yields the protein CSVGVRAKNIQYF. V is TRBV29-1 and J is TRBJ2-4; no firm D call. In germline, CDR1 is SQVTM, CDR2 ANQGSEA. The CDR3 totals 13 residues. V lost 4 bases and J lost 0, with 7 bases in between.

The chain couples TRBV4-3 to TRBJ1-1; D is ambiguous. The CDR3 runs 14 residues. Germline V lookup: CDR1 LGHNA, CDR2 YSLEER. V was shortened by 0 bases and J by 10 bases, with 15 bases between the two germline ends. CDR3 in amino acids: CASSQDLGKGIAFF. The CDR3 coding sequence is TGCGCCAGCAGCCAAGATTTAGGAAAGGGAATAGCTTTCTTT.

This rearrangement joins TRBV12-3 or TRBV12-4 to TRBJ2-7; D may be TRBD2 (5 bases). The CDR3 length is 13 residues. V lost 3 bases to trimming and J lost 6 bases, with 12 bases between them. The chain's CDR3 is CASSFFGVPEQYF. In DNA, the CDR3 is TGTGCCAGCAGTTTCTTCGGGGTACCCGAGCAGTACTTC.

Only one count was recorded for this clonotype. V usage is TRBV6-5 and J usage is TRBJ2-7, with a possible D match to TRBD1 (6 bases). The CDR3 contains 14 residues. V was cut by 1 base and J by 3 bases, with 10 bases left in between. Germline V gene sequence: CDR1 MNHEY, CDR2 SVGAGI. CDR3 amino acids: CASSYFGQFYEQYF. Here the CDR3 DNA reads TGTGCCAGCAGTTACTTCGGACAGTTCTACGAGCAGTACTTC.

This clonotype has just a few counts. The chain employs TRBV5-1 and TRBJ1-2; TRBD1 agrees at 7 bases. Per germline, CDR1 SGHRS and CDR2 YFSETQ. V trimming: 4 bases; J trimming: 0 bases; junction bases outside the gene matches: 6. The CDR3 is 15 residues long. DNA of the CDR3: TGCGCCAGCAGCCCTACCGGGACAGCTAACTATGGCTACACCTTC. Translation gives CASSPTGTANYGYTF.

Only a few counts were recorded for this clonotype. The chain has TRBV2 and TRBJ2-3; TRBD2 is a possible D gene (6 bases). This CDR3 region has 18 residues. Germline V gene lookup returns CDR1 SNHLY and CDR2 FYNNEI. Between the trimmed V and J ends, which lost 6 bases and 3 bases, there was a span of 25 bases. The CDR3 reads CASSRRDGKKLKTDTQYF. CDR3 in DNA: TGTGCCAGCAGCCGGAGGGACGGGAAAAAGTTAAAAACAGATACGCAGTATTTT.

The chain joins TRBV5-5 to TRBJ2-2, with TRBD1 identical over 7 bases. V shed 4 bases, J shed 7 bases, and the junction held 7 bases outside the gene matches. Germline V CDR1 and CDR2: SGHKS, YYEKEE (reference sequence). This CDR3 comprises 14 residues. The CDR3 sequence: CASSKGQVGGELFF. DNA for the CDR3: TGTGCCAGCAGCAAAGGACAGGTCGGCGGGGAGCTGTTTTTT.

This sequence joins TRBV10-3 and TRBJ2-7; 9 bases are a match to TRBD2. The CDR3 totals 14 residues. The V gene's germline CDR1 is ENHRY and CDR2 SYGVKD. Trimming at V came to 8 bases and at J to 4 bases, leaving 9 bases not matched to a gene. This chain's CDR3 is CAIRSGGRVYEQYF. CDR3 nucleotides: TGTGCCATCCGGTCGGGCGGGAGGGTTTACGAGCAGTACTTC.

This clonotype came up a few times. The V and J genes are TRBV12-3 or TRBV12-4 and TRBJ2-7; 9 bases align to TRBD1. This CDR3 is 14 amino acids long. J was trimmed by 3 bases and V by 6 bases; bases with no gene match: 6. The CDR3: CASRWDRVFYEQYF. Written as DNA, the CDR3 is TGTGCCAGCAGGTGGGACAGGGTTTTCTACGAGCAGTACTTC.